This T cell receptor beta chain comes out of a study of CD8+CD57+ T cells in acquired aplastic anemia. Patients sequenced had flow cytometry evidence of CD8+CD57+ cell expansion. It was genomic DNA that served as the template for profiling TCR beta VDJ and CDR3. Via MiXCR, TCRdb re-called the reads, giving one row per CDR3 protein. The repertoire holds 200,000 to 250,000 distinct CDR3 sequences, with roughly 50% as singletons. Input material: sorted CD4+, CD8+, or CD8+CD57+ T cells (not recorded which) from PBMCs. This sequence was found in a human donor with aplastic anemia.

In nucleotides, the CDR3 is TGTGCCAGTAGTAACTTAGCGGGAGGAGAGACCCAGTACTTC. Translated: CASSNLAGGETQYF. This chain uses TRBV19 with TRBJ2-5, with 10 bases identical to TRBD2. This CDR3 has 14 residues. With V trimmed by 4 bases and J by 4 bases, 3 bases remained unmatched. CDR1 and CDR2 from the germline V gene are LNHDA and SQIVND (reference sequence).